The 25 T cell receptor beta chains given below trace back to one sample, sequenced in a study of CD8 T cells in Susac syndrome. RNA was extracted with the RNeasy kit, and a quantity of 0.5 to 1 ug was reverse transcribed using random hexamers. TCRdb re-analysed the immunoSEQ multiplex PCR reads in MiXCR, keeping a single row per CDR3 protein. The sample includes 100,000 to 150,000 distinct CDR3 sequences, around 94% of them seen just once. The specimen sequenced was CD8+ T cells from PBMCs. The receptors here all came from a human donor with Susac syndrome.

The V gene is TRBV10-3, the J gene TRBJ2-7; D is unclear. Trimming removed 3 bases from V and 2 bases from J, with 5 bases in between. In germline, CDR1 is ENHRY, CDR2 SYGVKD. The CDR3 loop spans 12 amino acids. In DNA form, the CDR3 reads TGTGCCATCAGTGACGCCGCCTACGAGCAGTACTTC. It is translated as CAISDAAYEQYF.

This chain joins TRBV20-1 and TRBJ2-5; weak D call: TRBD2 (5 bases). CDR1 DFQATT and CDR2 SNEGSKA come from the germline V gene (reference sequence). This CDR3 has 13 residues. V was pared by 1 base and J by 0 bases, with 6 bases between. The CDR3 DNA sequence: TGCAGTGCTAGAGCGGGGTACCAAGAGACCCAGTACTTC. As protein: CSARAGYQETQYF.

The rearrangement uses TRBV7-8 and TRBJ1-5; D perhaps matches TRBD1 (5 bases). The CDR3 consists of 14 residues. The V end was cut by 5 bases, the J end by 3 bases, with 11 bases between. CDR1 is SGHVS, CDR2 FQNEAQ, per germline. The CDR3 here is CASSQGTDNQPQHF. The CDR3 DNA follows: TGTGCCAGCAGCCAAGGGACCGACAATCAGCCCCAGCATTTT.

The genes are TRBV3-1 and TRBJ2-2, with TRBD1 identical over 8 bases. V lost 4 bases and J lost 3; bases outside the gene matches: 4. The germline V gene encodes CDR1 LGHDT and CDR2 YNNKEL (reference sequence). This CDR3 contains 15 residues. CDR3 sequence (DNA): TGTGCCAGCAGCCTCGGGACAGGCTACACCGGGGAGCTGTTTTTT. It encodes CASSLGTGYTGELFF.

The J gene is TRBJ2-1, the V gene TRBV13, with 10 bases identical to TRBD1. The V gene's germline CDR1 is PRHDT and CDR2 FYEKMQ (reference sequence). The CDR3 is 15 residues long. The V and J ends lost 4 bases and 7 bases, in that order; junction bases with no gene match: 7. The chain's CDR3 is CASSSTPGQGNEQFF. CDR3 nucleotides: TGTGCCAGCAGCTCTACACCGGGACAGGGGAATGAGCAGTTCTTC.

The rearrangement links TRBV7-8 to TRBJ2-5; 9 bases map to TRBD1. Germline CDR1 is SGHVS and CDR2 is FQNEAQ. V dropped 6 bases and J dropped 5; count of bases not matched to a gene: 10. The CDR3 runs to 15 residues. The CDR3 loop is CASRPRDRVVETQYF. The CDR3 coding sequence is TGTGCCAGCAGACCCAGGGACAGGGTGGTGGAGACCCAGTACTTC.

The table lists this clonotype with a few counts. The V gene is TRBV4-1, the J gene TRBJ2-7; no reliable D call. This CDR3 is built from 15 residues. Germline loops: CDR1 MGHRA, CDR2 YSYEKL. Trimming shortened V by 0 bases and J by 0 bases, and 9 bases separated the two germline ends. For the CDR3, the DNA is TGCGCCAGCAGCCAAGATAGAGCTTTCTCCTACGAGCAGTACTTC. Amino acids: CASSQDRAFSYEQYF.

The chain carries TRBV25-1 and TRBJ2-5; possibly TRBD2 for D (7 bases). Trimming cost V 5 bases and J 5 bases, with 21 bases left between them. CDR1 MGHDK and CDR2 SYGVNS come from the germline V gene. The CDR3 contains 16 residues. In nucleotides, the CDR3 is TGTGCCAGCAGTCCCTGGGGAGGGGCGGGGGCGGAGACCCAGTACTTC. It specifies CASSPWGGAGAETQYF.

The rearrangement joins TRBV4-1 to TRBJ2-1, with 9 bases aligning to TRBD1. Germline CDR1 and CDR2: MGHRA and YSYEKL. With V trimmed by 4 bases and J by 14 bases, 6 bases remained unmatched. This CDR3 is 12 amino acids long. The CDR3, as DNA: TGCGCCAGCAGCCCCGGACAGGGGAATAAGTTCTTC. This codes for CASSPGQGNKFF.

The chain uses TRBV20-1 and TRBJ2-3; TRBD1 aligns across 10 bases. In germline, CDR1 is DFQATT, CDR2 SNEGSKA (reference sequence). Losses at the gene ends were 1 base for V and 1 base for J; bases not matched to a gene: 2. This CDR3 has 15 amino acids. The CDR3 reads CSARVGTGGTDTQYF. CDR3 DNA: TGCAGTGCTAGAGTGGGGACAGGGGGCACAGATACGCAGTATTTT.

This clonotype has only one observation. This chain uses TRBV4-2 with TRBJ2-7; TRBD1 might be the D (6 bases). V was pared by 1 base and J by 3 bases, with 10 bases between. The CDR3 runs to 14 residues. The germline gives CDR1 LGHNA, CDR2 YNFKEQ. CDR3 nucleotides: TGTGCCAGCAGCCAAGGCCGAGGGGGCTACGAGCAGTACTTC. This encodes CASSQGRGGYEQYF.

This chain links TRBV11-2 with TRBJ2-1; no clear D. Germline V lookup: CDR1 SGHAT, CDR2 FQNNGV. CDR3 length: 17 residues. V lost 4 bases and J lost 0, with 16 bases in between. This chain's CDR3 is CASSSLRLESSYNEQFF. The DNA for the CDR3 is TGTGCCAGCAGCTCCCTTCGGTTGGAGAGCTCCTACAATGAGCAGTTCTTC.

The CDR3 DNA is TGTGCCAGCAGACAGGGGTCTAACACTGAAGCTTTCTTT. Translated: CASRQGSNTEAFF. The gene calls are TRBV12-3 or TRBV12-4 and TRBJ1-1, with TRBD1 identical over 7 bases. With V trimmed by 6 bases and J by 2 bases, 3 bases remained unmatched. The CDR3 contains 13 residues.

The chain recombines TRBV12-3 or TRBV12-4 with TRBJ2-3; possible D gene TRBD2, 6 bases. The CDR3 runs to 11 residues. V gave up 6 bases and J gave up 6 bases, with 7 bases separating them. CDR3 in DNA: TGTGCCAGCAGACGGGGGGATACGCAGTATTTT. It specifies CASRRGDTQYF.

The chain recombines TRBV21-1 with TRBJ1-1; no check of the table's D call, TRBD1, against the DNA was made. TRBV21-1 constitutes a pseudogene. The CDR3 runs 16 residues. CDR3 nucleotides: TGTGCCAGCAGCAAAGTCAAGGCGGGGGGCGGCACTGAAGCTTTCTTT. It yields the protein CASSKVKAGGGTEAFF.

This sequence joins TRBV13 and TRBJ2-4; 8 bases align to TRBD2. CDR3 size: 15 residues. The ends lost 5 bases at V and 4 bases at J; junction bases unmatched: 7. In germline, CDR1 is PRHDT, CDR2 FYEKMQ (reference sequence). CDR3 nucleotide sequence: TGTGCCAGCAGCCCCTTAAGCGGGAGTAAAAACATTCAGTACTTC. Translated: CASSPLSGSKNIQYF.

V usage is TRBV7-8 and J usage is TRBJ2-7; the D gene is possibly TRBD2 (6 bases). V gave up 5 bases and J gave up 3 bases, with 14 bases separating them. The CDR3 covers 14 residues. Germline V gene lookup returns CDR1 SGHVS and CDR2 FQNEAQ. DNA for the CDR3: TGTGCCAGCAGCCCCTATTACGGGAGCTACGAGCAGTACTTC. It specifies CASSPYYGSYEQYF.

This chain uses TRBV3-1 with TRBJ2-3; D may be TRBD2 (6 bases). The germline CDR1 and CDR2 sequences are LGHDT and YNNKEL (reference sequence). The V gene lost 5 bases and the J gene lost 2 bases, with 17 bases spanning the gap. The CDR3 is 16 amino acids. The CDR3 loop is CASSYILAENTDTQYF. CDR3 bases: TGTGCCAGCAGCTATATATTAGCGGAAAACACAGATACGCAGTATTTT.

This clonotype was observed a single time. This chain links TRBV6-5 with TRBJ1-2, with D perhaps matching TRBD1 (5 bases). V lost 6 bases and J lost 0, with 14 bases in between. The CDR3 runs 15 residues. Per germline, CDR1 MNHEY and CDR2 SVGAGI. CDR3: CASRVSDSPNYGYTF. CDR3 coding DNA: TGTGCCAGCAGGGTATCTGACAGCCCTAACTATGGCTACACCTTC.

This chain uses TRBV7-9 with TRBJ2-7, with 9 bases lining up with TRBD1. Per germline, CDR1 SEHNR and CDR2 FQNEAQ (reference sequence). The J segment lost 1 base and the V segment lost 6 bases, leaving 7 bases of the junction unmatched. This CDR3 contains 15 residues. CDR3 loop: CASSTRQGGSYEQYF. The CDR3 DNA is TGTGCCAGCAGTACTCGACAGGGGGGATCCTACGAGCAGTACTTC.

J is TRBJ2-1 and V is TRBV7-3; 7 bases match TRBD2. From germline, CDR1 is SGHTA and CDR2 FQGTGA. CDR3 size: 16 residues. The J segment lost 1 base and the V segment lost 0 bases, leaving 3 bases of the junction unmatched. The CDR3 spells CASSLTTGGSYNEQFF. The DNA of the CDR3 is TGTGCCAGCAGCTTAACAACGGGAGGATCCTACAATGAGCAGTTCTTC. The variable domain in full, with the rest retrieved from reference TRBV7-3 and TRBJ2-1, is GAGVSQTPSNKVTEKGKYVELRCDPISGHTALYWYRQSLGQGPEFLIYFQGTGAADDSGLPNDRFFAVRPEGSVSTLKIQRTERGDSAVYLCASSLTTGGSYNEQFFGPGTRLTVL.

This rearrangement joins TRBV5-1 to TRBJ2-4; a possible D gene is TRBD2 (5 bases). The V end lost 4 bases, the J end lost 0 bases, and 14 bases lay between the germline ends. The germline V gene encodes CDR1 SGHRS and CDR2 YFSETQ. The CDR3 contains 16 residues. The CDR3 DNA is TGCGCCAGCAGCCCCGGACGGCGGGTAGCCAAAAACATTCAGTACTTC. It codes for CASSPGRRVAKNIQYF.

J is TRBJ2-7 and V is TRBV5-1; 12 bases agree with TRBD2. Germline CDR1 reads SGHRS; CDR2 reads YFSETQ. CDR3 length: 14 residues. V shed 4 bases, J shed 4 bases, and the junction held 3 bases outside the gene matches. This CDR3 reads CASSPTSGGYEQYF. The CDR3 coding sequence is TGCGCCAGCAGCCCGACTAGCGGGGGATACGAGCAGTACTTC.

The chain couples TRBV12-3 or TRBV12-4 to TRBJ2-1; D remains ambiguous. V was cut by 8 bases and J by 0 bases, with 8 bases left in between. CDR3 size: 13 residues. CDR3 amino acids: CASCPISYNEQFF. CDR3 nucleotide sequence: TGTGCCAGCTGCCCCATCTCCTACAATGAGCAGTTCTTC.

V and J are TRBV7-9 and TRBJ2-5; 9 bases fit TRBD1. V shed 3 bases, J shed 2 bases, and the junction held 4 bases outside the gene matches. The CDR3 sequence is 15 residues long. Germline V CDR1 and CDR2: SEHNR, FQNEAQ (reference sequence). The CDR3 sequence: CASSFSGTGQETQYF. The CDR3 nucleotides are TGTGCCAGCAGCTTTTCTGGGACAGGGCAAGAGACCCAGTACTTC.